This TCR beta chain was profiled in a study of cytomegalovirus exposure and HLA in healthy donors. The PCR contained 60 Vbeta and 13 Jbeta primers. The data were produced by immunoSEQ multiplex PCR, yet TCRdb's version contains in-frame clones alone and is incomplete. The sample yields 100,000 to 150,000 clones, 60% to 80% seen once. A note on this clone: Its antigen is still unknown.

General study results and limits: A later analysis found most CMV-associated TCR beta chains apparently HLA-restricted.

This TCR was recovered from a female donor in good health and CMV-seronegative. The specimen sequenced was PBMCs.

The DNA of the CDR3 is TGCAGCGTCTTTGGACAGGCGGAGACCCAGTACTTC. Its protein is CSVFGQAETQYF. The chain has TRBV29-1 and TRBJ2-5; 7 nucleotides agree with TRBD1. CDR1 and CDR2 from the germline V gene are SQVTM and ANQGSEA. The CDR3 contains 12 residues. V dropped 6 bases and J dropped 5; count of bases not matched to a gene: 6.